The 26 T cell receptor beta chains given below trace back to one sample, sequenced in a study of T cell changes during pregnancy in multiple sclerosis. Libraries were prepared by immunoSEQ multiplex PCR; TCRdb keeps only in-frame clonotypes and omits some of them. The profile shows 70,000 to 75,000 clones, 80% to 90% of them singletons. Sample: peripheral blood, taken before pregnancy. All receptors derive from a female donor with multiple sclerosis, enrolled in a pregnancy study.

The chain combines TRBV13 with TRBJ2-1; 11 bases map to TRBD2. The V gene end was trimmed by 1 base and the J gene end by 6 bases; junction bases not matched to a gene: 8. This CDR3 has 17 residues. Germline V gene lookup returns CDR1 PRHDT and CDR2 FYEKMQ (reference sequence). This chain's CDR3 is CASSLVTSGSFINEQFF. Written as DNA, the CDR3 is TGTGCCAGCAGCTTAGTAACTAGCGGGAGTTTCATCAATGAGCAGTTCTTC.

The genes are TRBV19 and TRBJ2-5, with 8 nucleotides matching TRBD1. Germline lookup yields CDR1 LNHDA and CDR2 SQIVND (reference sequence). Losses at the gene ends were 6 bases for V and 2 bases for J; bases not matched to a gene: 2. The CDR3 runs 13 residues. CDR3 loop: CASSQGAQETQYF. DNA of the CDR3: TGTGCCAGTAGCCAGGGGGCTCAAGAGACCCAGTACTTC. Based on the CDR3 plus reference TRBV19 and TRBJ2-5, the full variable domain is DGGITQSPKYLFRKEGQNVTLSCEQNLNHDAMYWYRQDPGQGLRLIYYSQIVNDFQKGDIAEGYSVSREKKESFPLTVTSAQKNPTAFYLCASSQGAQETQYFGPGTRLLVL.

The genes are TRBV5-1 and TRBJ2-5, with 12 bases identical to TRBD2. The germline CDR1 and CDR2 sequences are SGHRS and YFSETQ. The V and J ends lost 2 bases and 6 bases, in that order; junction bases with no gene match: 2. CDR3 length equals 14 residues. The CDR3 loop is CASSLGLAGQTQYF. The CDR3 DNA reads TGCGCCAGCAGCTTAGGACTAGCGGGGCAGACCCAGTACTTC.

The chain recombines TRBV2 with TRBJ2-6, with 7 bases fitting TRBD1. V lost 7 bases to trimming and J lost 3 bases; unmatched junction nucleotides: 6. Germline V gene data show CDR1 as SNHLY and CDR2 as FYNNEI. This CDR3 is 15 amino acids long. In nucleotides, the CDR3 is TGTGCCAGCAAGGGAAACAGGGGTGGGGCCAACGTCCTGACTTTC. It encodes CASKGNRGGANVLTF.

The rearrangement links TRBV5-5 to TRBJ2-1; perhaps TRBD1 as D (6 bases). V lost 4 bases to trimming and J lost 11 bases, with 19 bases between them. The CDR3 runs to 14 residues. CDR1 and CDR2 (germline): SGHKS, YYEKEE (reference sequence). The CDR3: CASSPDRLSQKQFF. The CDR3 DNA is TGTGCCAGCAGCCCCGACAGGTTATCCCAAAAGCAGTTCTTC.

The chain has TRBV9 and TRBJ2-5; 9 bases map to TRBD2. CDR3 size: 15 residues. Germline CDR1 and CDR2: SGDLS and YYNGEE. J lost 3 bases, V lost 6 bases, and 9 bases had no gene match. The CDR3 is CASTLGTSLKETQYF. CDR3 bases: TGTGCCAGCACCCTCGGGACTAGCCTTAAAGAGACCCAGTACTTC.

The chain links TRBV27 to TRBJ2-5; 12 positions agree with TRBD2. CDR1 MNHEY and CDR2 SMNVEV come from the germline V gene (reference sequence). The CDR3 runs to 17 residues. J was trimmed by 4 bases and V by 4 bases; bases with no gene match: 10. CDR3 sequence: CASSYWTSGDQVETQYF. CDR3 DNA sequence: TGTGCCAGCAGTTATTGGACTAGCGGGGACCAAGTAGAGACCCAGTACTTC.

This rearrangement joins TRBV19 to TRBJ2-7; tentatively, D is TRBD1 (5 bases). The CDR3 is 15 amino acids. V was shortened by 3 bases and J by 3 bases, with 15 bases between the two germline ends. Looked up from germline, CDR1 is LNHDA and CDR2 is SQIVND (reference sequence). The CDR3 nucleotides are TGTGCCAGTAGTATTTACCAGGGCCCCGACTACGAGCAGTACTTC. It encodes CASSIYQGPDYEQYF.

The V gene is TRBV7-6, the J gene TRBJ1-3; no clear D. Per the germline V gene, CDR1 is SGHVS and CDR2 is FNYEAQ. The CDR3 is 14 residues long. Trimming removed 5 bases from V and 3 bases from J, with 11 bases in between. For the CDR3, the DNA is TGTGCCAGCAGCCCCGGAGGCTTTGGAAACACCATATATTTT. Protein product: CASSPGGFGNTIYF.

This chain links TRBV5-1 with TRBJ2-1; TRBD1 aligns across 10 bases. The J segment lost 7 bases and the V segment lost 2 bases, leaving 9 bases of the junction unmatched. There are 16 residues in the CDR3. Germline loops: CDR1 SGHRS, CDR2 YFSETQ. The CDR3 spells CASSFSRDRGGNEQFF. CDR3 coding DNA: TGCGCCAGCAGCTTCAGCCGGGACAGGGGCGGGAATGAGCAGTTCTTC.

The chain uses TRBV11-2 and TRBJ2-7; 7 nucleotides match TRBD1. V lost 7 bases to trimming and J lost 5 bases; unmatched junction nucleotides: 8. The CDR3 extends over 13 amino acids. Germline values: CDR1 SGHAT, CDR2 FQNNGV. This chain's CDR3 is CASTGDRENEQYF. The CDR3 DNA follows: TGTGCCAGCACTGGAGACAGGGAGAACGAGCAGTACTTC.

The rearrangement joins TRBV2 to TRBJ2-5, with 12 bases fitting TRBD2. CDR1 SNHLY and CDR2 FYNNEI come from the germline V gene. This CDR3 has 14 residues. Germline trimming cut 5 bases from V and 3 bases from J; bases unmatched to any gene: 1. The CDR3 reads CASSWTSGKETQYF. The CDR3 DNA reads TGTGCCAGCAGTTGGACTAGCGGGAAAGAGACCCAGTACTTC.

The CDR3, as DNA: TGTGCCAGCAGCTTATATAGCGGCAATGAGCAGTTCTTC. Translating gives CASSLYSGNEQFF. The V call is TRBV5-5, the J call TRBJ2-1; possibly TRBD2 for D (6 bases). Germline V lookup: CDR1 SGHKS, CDR2 YYEKEE (reference sequence). The CDR3 is 13 residues long. Between the trimmed V and J ends, which lost 2 bases and 6 bases, there was a span of 9 bases. The entire variable domain, with the rest obtained from reference TRBV5-5 and TRBJ2-1, is as follows: DAGVTQSPTHLIKTRGQQVTLRCSPISGHKSVSWYQQVLGQGPQFIFQYYEKEERGRGNFPDRFSARQFPNYSSELNVNALLLGDSALYLCASSLYSGNEQFFGPGTRLTVL.

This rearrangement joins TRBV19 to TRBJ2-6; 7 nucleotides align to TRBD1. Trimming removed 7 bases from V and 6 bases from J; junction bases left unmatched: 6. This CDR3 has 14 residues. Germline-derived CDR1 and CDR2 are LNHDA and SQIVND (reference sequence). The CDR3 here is CASTDRAKANVLTF. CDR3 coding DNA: TGTGCCAGTACCGACAGGGCTAAGGCCAACGTCCTGACTTTC. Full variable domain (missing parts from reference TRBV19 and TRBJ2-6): DGGITQSPKYLFRKEGQNVTLSCEQNLNHDAMYWYRQDPGQGLRLIYYSQIVNDFQKGDIAEGYSVSREKKESFPLTVTSAQKNPTAFYLCASTDRAKANVLTFGAGSRLTVL.

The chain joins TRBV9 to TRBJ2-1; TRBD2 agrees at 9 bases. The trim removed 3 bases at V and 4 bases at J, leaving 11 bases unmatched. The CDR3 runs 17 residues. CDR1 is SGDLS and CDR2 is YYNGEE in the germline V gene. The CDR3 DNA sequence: TGTGCCAGCAGCGACCCGGCGGGAGGGCCTGGTTACAATGAGCAGTTCTTC. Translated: CASSDPAGGPGYNEQFF. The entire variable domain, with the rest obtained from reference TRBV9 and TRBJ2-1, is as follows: DSGVTQTPKHLITATGQRVTLRCSPRSGDLSVYWYQQSLDQGLQFLIQYYNGEERAKGNILERFSAQQFPDLHSELNLSSLELGDSALYFCASSDPAGGPGYNEQFFGPGTRLTVL.

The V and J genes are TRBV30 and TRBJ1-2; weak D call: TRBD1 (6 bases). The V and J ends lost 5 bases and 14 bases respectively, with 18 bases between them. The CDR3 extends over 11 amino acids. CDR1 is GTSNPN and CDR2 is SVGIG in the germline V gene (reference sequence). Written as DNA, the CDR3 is TGTGCCTGGGATAAACAGGGAAGGGAGACCTTC. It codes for CAWDKQGRETF. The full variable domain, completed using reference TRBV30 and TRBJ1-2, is SQTIHQWPATLVQPVGSPLSLECTVEGTSNPNLYWYRQAAGRGLQLLFYSVGIGQISSEVPQNLSASRPQDRQFILSSKKLLLSDSGFYLCAWDKQGRETFGSGTRLTVV.

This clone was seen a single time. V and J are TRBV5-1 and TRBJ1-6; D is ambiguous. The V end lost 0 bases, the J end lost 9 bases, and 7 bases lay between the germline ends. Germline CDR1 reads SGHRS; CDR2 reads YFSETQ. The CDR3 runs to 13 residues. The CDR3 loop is CASSLEAGSPLHF. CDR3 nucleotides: TGCGCCAGCAGCTTGGAAGCCGGTTCACCCCTCCACTTT.

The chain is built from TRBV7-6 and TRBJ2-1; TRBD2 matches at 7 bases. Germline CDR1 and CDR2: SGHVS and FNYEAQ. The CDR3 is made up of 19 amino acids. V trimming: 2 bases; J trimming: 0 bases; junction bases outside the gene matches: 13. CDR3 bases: TGTGCCAGCAGCTTAAATGGGGAACTAGCGCTGAGCTCCTACAATGAGCAGTTCTTC. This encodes CASSLNGELALSSYNEQFF. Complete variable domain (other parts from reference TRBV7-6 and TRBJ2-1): GAGVSQSPRYKVTKRGQDVALRCDPISGHVSLYWYRQALGQGPEFLTYFNYEAQQDKSGLPNDRFSAERPEGSISTLTIQRTEQRDSAMYRCASSLNGELALSSYNEQFFGPGTRLTVL.

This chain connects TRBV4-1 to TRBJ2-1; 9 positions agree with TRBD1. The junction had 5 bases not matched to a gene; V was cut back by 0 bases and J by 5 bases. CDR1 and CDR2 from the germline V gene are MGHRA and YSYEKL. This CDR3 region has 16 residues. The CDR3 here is CASSQDGQGLNNEQFF. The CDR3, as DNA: TGCGCCAGCAGCCAAGATGGACAGGGGCTTAACAATGAGCAGTTCTTC.

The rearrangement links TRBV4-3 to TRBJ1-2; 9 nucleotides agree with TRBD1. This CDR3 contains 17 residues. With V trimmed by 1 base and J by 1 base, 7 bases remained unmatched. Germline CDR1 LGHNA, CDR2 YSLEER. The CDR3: CASSQAPGTGLNYGYTF. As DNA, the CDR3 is TGCGCCAGCAGCCAAGCACCTGGGACAGGGCTTAACTATGGCTACACCTTC.

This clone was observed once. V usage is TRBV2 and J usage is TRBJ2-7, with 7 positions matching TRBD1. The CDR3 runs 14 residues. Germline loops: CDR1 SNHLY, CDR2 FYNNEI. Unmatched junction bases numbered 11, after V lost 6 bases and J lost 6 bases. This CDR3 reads CASSATRQGSEQYF. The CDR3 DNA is TGTGCCAGCAGCGCGACAAGACAGGGTTCCGAGCAGTACTTC.

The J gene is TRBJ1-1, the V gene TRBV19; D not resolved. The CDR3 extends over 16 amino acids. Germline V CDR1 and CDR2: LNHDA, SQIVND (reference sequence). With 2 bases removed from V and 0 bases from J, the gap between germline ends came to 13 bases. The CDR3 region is CASSIPLTRLNTEAFF. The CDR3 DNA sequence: TGTGCCAGTAGTATACCTCTCACGAGATTGAACACTGAAGCTTTCTTT.

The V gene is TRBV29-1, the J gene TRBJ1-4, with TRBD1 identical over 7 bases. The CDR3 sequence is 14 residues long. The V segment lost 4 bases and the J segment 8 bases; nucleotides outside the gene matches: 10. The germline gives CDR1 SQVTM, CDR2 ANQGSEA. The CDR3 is CSVVKEGADEKLFF. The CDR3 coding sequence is TGCAGCGTTGTAAAGGAGGGGGCCGACGAAAAACTGTTTTTT. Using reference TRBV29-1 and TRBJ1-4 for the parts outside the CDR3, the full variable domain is SAVISQKPSRDICQRGTSLTIQCQVDSQVTMMFWYRQQPGQSLTLIATANQGSEATYESGFVIDKFPISRPNLTFSTLTVSNMSPEDSSIYLCSVVKEGADEKLFFGSGTQLSVL.

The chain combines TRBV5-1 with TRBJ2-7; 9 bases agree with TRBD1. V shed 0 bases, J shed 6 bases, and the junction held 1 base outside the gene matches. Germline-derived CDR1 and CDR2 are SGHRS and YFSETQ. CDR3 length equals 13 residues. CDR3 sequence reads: CASSLGQGVEQYF. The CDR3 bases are TGCGCCAGCAGCTTGGGACAGGGGGTCGAGCAGTACTTC.

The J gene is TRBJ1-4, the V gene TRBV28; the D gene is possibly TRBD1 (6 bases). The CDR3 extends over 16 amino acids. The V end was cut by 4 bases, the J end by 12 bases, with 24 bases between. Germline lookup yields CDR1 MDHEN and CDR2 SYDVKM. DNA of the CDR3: TGTGCCAGCAGTTCCCCCGACAGGTTTGGAAGGAACGAACTGTTTTTT. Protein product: CASSSPDRFGRNELFF. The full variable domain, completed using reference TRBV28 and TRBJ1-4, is DVKVTQSSRYLVKRTGEKVFLECVQDMDHENMFWYRQDPGLGLRLIYFSYDVKMKEKGDIPEGYSVSREKKERFSLILESASTNQTSMYLCASSSPDRFGRNELFFGSGTQLSVL.

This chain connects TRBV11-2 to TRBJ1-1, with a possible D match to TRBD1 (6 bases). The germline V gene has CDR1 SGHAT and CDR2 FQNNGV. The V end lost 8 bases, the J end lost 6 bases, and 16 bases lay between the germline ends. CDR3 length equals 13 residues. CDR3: CASRYRVISEAFF. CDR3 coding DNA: TGTGCCAGCCGCTACAGGGTCATCTCTGAAGCTTTCTTT.